This is a list of T cell receptor beta chains from one sample in a study of human T cells and chemical hapten exposure. One entry per CDR3 protein results from TCRdb running MiXCR on the RACE reads. The table records nearly 95,000 distinct CDR3 sequences, roughly 9.6% of them present only once. The starting material was whole blood, obtained in connection with sensitization to the hapten diphenylcyclopropenone (DPC). The receptors shown here come from a man in his forties with alopecia areata. Some clones in this sample may be carry-over from other donors' samples. Both conserved end residues are part of each CDR3. The D gene is left open where the match is weak. Clone size is stated in some rows and not others, as once, few, many or a class when expanded.

V	J	size	D	CDR3	DNA
TRBV6-2/TRBV6-3	TRBJ1-1	.	TRBD1	CASRGQGAQNTEAFF	TGTGCCAGCAGAGGCCAGGGGGCCCAAAACACTGAAGCTTTCTTT
TRBV4-3	TRBJ2-1	many	TRBD1	CASSLTGILGNEQFF	TGCGCCAGCAGTCTGACAGGGATTTTGGGCAATGAGCAGTTCTTC
TRBV12-3/TRBV12-4	TRBJ2-2	.	TRBD1	CASSSTDRGRTGELFF	TGTGCCAGCAGTTCAACCGACAGGGGTCGGACCGGGGAGCTGTTTTTT
TRBV6-5	TRBJ1-6	.	.	CASRPPGAGNSPLHF	TGTGCCAGCAGGCCCCCAGGGGCGGGTAATTCACCCCTCCACTTT
TRBV5-1	TRBJ2-2	.	.	CASSLGLPLRIAGELFF	TGCGCCAGCAGCTTGGGACTACCACTCCGAATTGCCGGGGAGCTGTTTTTT
TRBV6-5	TRBJ1-1	.	TRBD1	CASSKQGTEAFF	TGTGCCAGCAGTAAACAGGGGACTGAAGCTTTCTTT
TRBV7-8	TRBJ1-4	many	.	CASSLGVGNEKLFF	TGTGCCAGCAGCTTAGGAGTGGGGAATGAAAAACTGTTTTTT
TRBV9	TRBJ2-3	.	.	CASSGPSGQQTDTQYF	TGTGCCAGCAGCGGCCCCTCGGGGCAGCAAACAGATACGCAGTATTTT
TRBV19	TRBJ2-5	.	TRBD2	CASSILRGAEETQYF	TGTGCCAGTAGCATCCTGCGGGGGGCAGAAGAGACCCAGTACTTC
TRBV7-2	TRBJ2-3	.	TRBD2	CASSSPSGFTDTQYF	TGTGCCAGCAGCTCCCCTAGCGGGTTCACAGATACGCAGTATTTT
TRBV5-5	TRBJ1-1	.	.	CASSWDTHEAFF	TGTGCCAGCAGCTGGGACACGCATGAAGCTTTCTTT
TRBV7-3	TRBJ1-5	many	.	CASSPTGDQPQHF	TGTGCCAGCAGCCCAACCGGGGATCAGCCCCAGCATTTT
TRBV19	TRBJ2-5	few	.	CASSRQELETQYF	TGTGCCAGTAGTAGGCAAGAGCTAGAGACCCAGTACTTC
TRBV12-3/TRBV12-4	TRBJ2-1	.	TRBD2	CASSSRAGTYNEQFF	TGTGCCAGCAGTTCCCGAGCGGGGACCTACAATGAGCAGTTCTTC
TRBV30	TRBJ2-1	.	.	CAWGFNEQFF	TGTGCCTGGGGTTTCAATGAGCAGTTCTTC
TRBV5-1	TRBJ2-3	.	.	CASSSTQTTDTQYF	TGCGCCAGCAGCTCTACCCAGACCACAGATACGCAGTATTTT
TRBV6-6	TRBJ2-1	many	TRBD1	CASSYSMDRGYNEQFF	TGTGCCAGCAGTTACTCGATGGACAGGGGCTACAATGAGCAGTTCTTC
TRBV7-2	TRBJ2-1	few	.	CASSLVGALRLNEQFF	TGTGCCAGCAGCTTAGTGGGGGCACTACGTCTGAATGAGCAGTTCTTC
TRBV5-1	TRBJ1-1	.	.	CASSSGGWNTEAFF	TGCGCCAGCAGCTCTGGGGGCTGGAACACTGAAGCTTTCTTT
TRBV7-9	TRBJ2-3	many	TRBD2	CASSSRVTGGQRDTQYF	TGTGCCAGCAGCTCGAGGGTAACGGGAGGGCAAAGAGATACGCAGTATTTT
TRBV29-1	TRBJ2-1	few	TRBD2	CSVATSGPLYNEQFF	TGCAGCGTTGCGACTAGCGGCCCTCTCTACAATGAGCAGTTCTTC
TRBV2	TRBJ1-3	few	TRBD1	CASRGQYSGNTIYF	TGTGCCAGCAGGGGACAGTACTCTGGAAACACCATATATTTT
TRBV11-3	TRBJ2-1	.	.	CASSPTSELYNEQFF	TGTGCCAGCAGCCCGACTAGTGAGTTGTACAATGAGCAGTTCTTC
TRBV9	TRBJ2-1	few	TRBD2	CASSLSLAGGFNEQFF	TGTGCCAGCAGCCTCTCTCTAGCGGGAGGGTTTAATGAGCAGTTCTTC
TRBV2	TRBJ1-1	.	TRBD1	CASSEARWDRGKFRGNTEAFF	TGTGCCAGCAGTGAAGCGCGGTGGGACAGGGGTAAATTTCGGGGGAACACTGAAGCTTTCTTT
TRBV20-1	TRBJ2-3	.	.	CSANPRLGVRDTQYF	TGCAGTGCTAACCCCCGATTGGGAGTAAGGGATACGCAGTATTTT
TRBV10-3	TRBJ2-3	many	TRBD1	CAGSMGGQGKTDTQYF	TGTGCCGGGTCAATGGGGGGACAGGGAAAAACGGATACGCAGTATTTT